This T cell receptor beta chain is from a study of cytomegalovirus exposure and HLA in healthy donors. As for the study in general: Earlier, 150 million to 200 million T cells were analyzed, and 95 million to 140 million unique TCR beta sequences were found among them.

Study-level findings and limits: A later analysis found common viral pathogens apparently linked to several of the most significant clusters.

This CDR3 spans 14 amino acids. The V gene's germline CDR1 is SGHVS and CDR2 FNYEAQ. Unmatched junction bases numbered 9, after V lost 4 bases and J lost 8 bases. Amplification used 60 Vbeta primers and 13 Jbeta primers. Method: immunoSEQ multiplex PCR; TCRdb's copy keeps in-frame clones and lacks some. In the table there are around 120,000 clones, approximately 68% of which are singletons. A note on this clone: Antigen unknown.

Sample: PBMCs. The chain carries TRBV7-6 and TRBJ1-2; TRBD1 aligns across 8 bases. This TCR derives from a man between 25 and 39 years old in good health and CMV-seropositive. CDR3 in amino acids: CASSSRQGIGGYTF. The CDR3 DNA follows: TGTGCCAGCAGCTCCCGACAGGGGATAGGGGGCTACACCTTC.